There are many counts of the clone carrying this T cell receptor (beta chain). Its antigen remains unidentified. Unique molecular identifiers (one per individual cDNA molecule) were attached. TCRdb reprocessed the 5' RACE reads with MiXCR, giving one entry per CDR3 protein. This table has about 35,000 distinct CDR3 sequences, 5% to 5.5% appearing once. This sample is part of a study of early T cells in non-severe SARS-CoV-2 infection. The overall study: Chains were not paired, and sequencing was done on bulk RNA from unsorted whole blood. General study results and limits: Private and CD4 specificities were missed by VDJdb matching, skewed to anti-spike CD8.

The CDR3 contains 12 residues. V was trimmed by 3 bases and J by 11 bases, leaving 14 bases between them. Germline V lookup: CDR1 DFQATT, CDR2 SNEGSKA (reference sequence). This sequence was found in an adult who was a healthcare worker with PCR-confirmed SARS-CoV-2 infection or an uninfected control (not recorded which). The genes are TRBV20-1 and TRBJ1-3; unclear D gene. The sample in question was whole blood, obtained at baseline. CDR3 nucleotide sequence: TGCAGTGCTAGTCCCCCACAGAAGCCCATATATTTT. Protein sequence: CSASPPQKPIYF.